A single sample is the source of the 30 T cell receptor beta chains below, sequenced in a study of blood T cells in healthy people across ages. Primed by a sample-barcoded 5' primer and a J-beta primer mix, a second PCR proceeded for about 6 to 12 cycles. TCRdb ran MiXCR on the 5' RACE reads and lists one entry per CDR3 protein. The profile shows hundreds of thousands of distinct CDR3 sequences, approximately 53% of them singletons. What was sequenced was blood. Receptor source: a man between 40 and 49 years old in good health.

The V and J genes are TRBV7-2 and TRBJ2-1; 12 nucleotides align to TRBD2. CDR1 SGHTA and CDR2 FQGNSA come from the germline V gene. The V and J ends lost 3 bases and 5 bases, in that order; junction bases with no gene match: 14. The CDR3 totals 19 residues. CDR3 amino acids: CASSFSTSGGLGRNNEQFF. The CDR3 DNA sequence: TGTGCCAGCAGCTTCTCGACTAGCGGGGGCCTGGGTCGGAACAATGAGCAGTTCTTC.

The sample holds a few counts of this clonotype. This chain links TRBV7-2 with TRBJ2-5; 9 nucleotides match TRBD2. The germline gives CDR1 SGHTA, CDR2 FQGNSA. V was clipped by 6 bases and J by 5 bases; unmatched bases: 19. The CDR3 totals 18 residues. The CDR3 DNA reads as TGTGCCAGCAGTTCCGGGCTAGCGGGATTCATAGGGTCGGAGACCCAGTACTTC. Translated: CASSSGLAGFIGSETQYF.

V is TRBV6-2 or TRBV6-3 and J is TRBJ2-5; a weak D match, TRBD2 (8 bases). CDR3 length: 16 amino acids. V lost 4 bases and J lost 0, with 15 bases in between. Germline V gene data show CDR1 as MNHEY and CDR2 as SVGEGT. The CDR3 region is CASSSLAGQYQETQYF. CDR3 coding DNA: TGTGCCAGCAGTTCCTTAGCGGGACAGTACCAAGAGACCCAGTACTTC.

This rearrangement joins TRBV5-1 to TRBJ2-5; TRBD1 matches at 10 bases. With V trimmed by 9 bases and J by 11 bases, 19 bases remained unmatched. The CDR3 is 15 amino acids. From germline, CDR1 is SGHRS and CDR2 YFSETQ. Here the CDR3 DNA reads TGCGCCACGAATCCCGGGACAGGGGCTTACAATGAGCAGTACTTC. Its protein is CATNPGTGAYNEQYF.

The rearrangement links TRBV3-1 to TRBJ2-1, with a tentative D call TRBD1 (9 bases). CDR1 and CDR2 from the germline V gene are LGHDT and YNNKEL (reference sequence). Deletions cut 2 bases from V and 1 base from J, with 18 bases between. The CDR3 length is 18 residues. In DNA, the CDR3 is TGTGCCAGCAGCCAAACAGGGGGCACGGGGGGGTCCTACAATGAGCAGTTCTTC. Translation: CASSQTGGTGGSYNEQFF.

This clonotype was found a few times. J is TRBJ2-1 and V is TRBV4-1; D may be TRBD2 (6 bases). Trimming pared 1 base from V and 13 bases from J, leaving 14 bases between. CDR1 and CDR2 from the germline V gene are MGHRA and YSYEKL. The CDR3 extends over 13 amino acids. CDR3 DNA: TGCGCCAGCAGCCAAGCAGGATCGGGAGAACAGTTCTTC. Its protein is CASSQAGSGEQFF.

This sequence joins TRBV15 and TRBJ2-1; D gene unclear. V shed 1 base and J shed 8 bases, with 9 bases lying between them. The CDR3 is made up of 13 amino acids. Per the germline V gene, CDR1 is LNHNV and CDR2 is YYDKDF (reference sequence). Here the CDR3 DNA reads TGTGCCACCAGCAGAGTGTTGGAGTATGAGCAGTTCTTC. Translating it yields CATSRVLEYEQFF.

The CDR3 coding sequence is TGTGCCAGCAGTGCTGCGGGAGGGCATTATGGGGAGCAGTACTTC. It encodes CASSAAGGHYGEQYF. The chain couples TRBV2 to TRBJ2-7; 9 bases align to TRBD2. Germline CDR1 SNHLY, CDR2 FYNNEI. V shed 4 bases, J shed 7 bases, and the junction held 11 bases outside the gene matches. This CDR3 has 15 residues.

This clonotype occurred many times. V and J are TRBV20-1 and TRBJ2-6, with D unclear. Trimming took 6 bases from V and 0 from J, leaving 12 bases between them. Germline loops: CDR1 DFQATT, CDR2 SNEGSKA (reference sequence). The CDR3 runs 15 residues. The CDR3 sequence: CSAPHDRSGANVLTF. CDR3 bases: TGCAGTGCCCCCCATGACCGCTCTGGGGCCAACGTCCTGACTTTC.

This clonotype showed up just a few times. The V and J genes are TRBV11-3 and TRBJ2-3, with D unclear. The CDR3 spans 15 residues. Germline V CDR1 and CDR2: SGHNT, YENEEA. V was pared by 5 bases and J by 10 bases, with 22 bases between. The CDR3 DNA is TGTGCCAGCAGCGCAGGACCAGAGAAAAGTCATCCGCAGTATTTT. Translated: CASSAGPEKSHPQYF.

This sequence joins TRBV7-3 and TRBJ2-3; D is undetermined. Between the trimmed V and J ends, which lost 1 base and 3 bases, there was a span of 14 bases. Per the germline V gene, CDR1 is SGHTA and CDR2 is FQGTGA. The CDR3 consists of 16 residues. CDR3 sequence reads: CASSLIGDSSTDTQYF. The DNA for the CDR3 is TGTGCCAGCAGCTTAATTGGAGATAGTTCGACAGATACGCAGTATTTT.

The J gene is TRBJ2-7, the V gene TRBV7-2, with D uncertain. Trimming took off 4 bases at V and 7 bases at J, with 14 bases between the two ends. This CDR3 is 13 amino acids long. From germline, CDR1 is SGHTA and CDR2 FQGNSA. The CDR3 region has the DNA TGTGCCAGCAGCTCCAGACAAAGTATTGAGCAGTACTTC. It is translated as CASSSRQSIEQYF. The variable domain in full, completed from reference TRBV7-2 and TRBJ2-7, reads GAGVSQSPSNKVTEKGKDVELRCDPISGHTALYWYRQSLGQGLEFLIYFQGNSAPDKSGLPSDRFSAERTGGSVSTLTIQRTQQEDSAVYLCASSSRQSIEQYFGPGTRLTVT.

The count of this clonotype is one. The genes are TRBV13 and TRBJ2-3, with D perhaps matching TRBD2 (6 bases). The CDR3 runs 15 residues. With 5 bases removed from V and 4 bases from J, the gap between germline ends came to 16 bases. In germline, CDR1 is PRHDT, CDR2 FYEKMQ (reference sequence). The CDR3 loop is CASSPGGGSADTQYF. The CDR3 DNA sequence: TGTGCCAGCAGCCCCGGTGGGGGGTCCGCAGATACGCAGTATTTT.

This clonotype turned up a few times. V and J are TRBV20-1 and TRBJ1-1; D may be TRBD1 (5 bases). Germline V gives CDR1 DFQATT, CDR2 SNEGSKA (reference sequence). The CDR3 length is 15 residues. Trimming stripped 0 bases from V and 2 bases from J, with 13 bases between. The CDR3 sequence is CSARDLQGTNTEAFF. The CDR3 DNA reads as TGCAGTGCTAGAGACCTCCAGGGTACTAACACTGAAGCTTTCTTT.

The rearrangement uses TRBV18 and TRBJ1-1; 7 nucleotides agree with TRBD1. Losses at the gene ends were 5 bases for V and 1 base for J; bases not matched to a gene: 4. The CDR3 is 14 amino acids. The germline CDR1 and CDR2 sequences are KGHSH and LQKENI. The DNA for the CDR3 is TGTGCCAGCTCATCGACAGGGTGGAACACTGAAGCTTTCTTT. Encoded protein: CASSSTGWNTEAFF.

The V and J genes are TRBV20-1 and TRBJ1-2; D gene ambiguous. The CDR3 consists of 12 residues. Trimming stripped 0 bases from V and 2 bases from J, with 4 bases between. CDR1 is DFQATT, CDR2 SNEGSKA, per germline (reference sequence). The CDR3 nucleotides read TGCAGTGCTAGAGAGTCCAACTATGGCTACACCTTC. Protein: CSARESNYGYTF.

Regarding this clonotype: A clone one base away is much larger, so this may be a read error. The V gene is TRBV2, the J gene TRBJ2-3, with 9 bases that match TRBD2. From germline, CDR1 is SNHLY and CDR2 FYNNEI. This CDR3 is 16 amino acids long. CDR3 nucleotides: TGTACCAGCACGCGGGAGGGCCCGTTGGCGACAGATACGCAGTATTTT. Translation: CTSTREGPLATDTQYF.

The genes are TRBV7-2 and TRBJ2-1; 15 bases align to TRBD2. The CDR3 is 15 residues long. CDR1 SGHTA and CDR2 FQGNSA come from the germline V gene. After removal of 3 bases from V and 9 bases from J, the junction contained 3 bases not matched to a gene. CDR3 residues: CASSFRTSGRAEQFF. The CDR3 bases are TGTGCCAGCAGCTTCCGGACTAGCGGGAGGGCTGAGCAGTTCTTC. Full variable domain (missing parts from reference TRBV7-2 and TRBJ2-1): GAGVSQSPSNKVTEKGKDVELRCDPISGHTALYWYRQSLGQGLEFLIYFQGNSAPDKSGLPSDRFSAERTGGSVSTLTIQRTQQEDSAVYLCASSFRTSGRAEQFFGPGTRLTVL.

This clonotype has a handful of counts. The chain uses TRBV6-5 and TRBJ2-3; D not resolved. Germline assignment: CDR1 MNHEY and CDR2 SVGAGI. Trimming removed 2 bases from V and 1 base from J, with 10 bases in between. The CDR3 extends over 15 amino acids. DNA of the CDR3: TGTGCCAGCAGTTACGGACGTCGGGGCACAGATACGCAGTATTTT. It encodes CASSYGRRGTDTQYF.

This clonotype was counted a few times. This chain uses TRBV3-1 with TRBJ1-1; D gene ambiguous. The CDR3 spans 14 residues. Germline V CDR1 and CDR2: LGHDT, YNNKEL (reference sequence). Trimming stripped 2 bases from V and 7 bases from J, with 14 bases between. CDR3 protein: CASSQSILNLEAFF. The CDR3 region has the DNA TGTGCCAGCAGCCAATCTATACTTAATCTTGAAGCTTTCTTT.

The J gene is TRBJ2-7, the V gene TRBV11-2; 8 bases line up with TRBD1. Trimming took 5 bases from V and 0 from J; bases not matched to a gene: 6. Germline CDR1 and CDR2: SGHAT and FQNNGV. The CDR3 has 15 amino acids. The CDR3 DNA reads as TGTGCCAGCAGCCCAGACAGGGGTTTCTCCTACGAGCAGTACTTC. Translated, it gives CASSPDRGFSYEQYF. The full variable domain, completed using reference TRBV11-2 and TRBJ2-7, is EAGVAQSPRYKIIEKRQSVAFWCNPISGHATLYWYQQILGQGPKLLIQFQNNGVVDDSQLPKDRFSAERLKGVDSTLKIQPAKLEDSAVYLCASSPDRGFSYEQYFGPGTRLTVT.

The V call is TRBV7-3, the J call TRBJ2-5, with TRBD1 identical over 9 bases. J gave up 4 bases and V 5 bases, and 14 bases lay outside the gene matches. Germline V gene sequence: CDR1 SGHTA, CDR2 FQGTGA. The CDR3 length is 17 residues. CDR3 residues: CASSDLGGTGSGETQYF. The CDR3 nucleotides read TGTGCCAGCAGCGACCTGGGGGGGACAGGGTCAGGAGAGACCCAGTACTTC.

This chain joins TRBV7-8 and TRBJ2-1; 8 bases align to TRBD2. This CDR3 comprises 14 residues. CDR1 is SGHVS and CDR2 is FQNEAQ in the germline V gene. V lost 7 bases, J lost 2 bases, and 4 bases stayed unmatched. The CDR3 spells CASNRGGPYNEQFF. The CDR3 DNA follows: TGTGCCAGCAACCGGGGGGGGCCCTACAATGAGCAGTTCTTC.

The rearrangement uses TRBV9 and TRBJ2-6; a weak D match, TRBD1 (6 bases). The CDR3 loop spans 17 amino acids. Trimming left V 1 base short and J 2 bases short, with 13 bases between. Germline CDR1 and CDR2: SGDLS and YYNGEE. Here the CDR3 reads CASSVSGQTAGANVLTF. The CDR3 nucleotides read TGTGCCAGCAGCGTATCCGGACAGACTGCTGGGGCCAACGTCCTGACTTTC.

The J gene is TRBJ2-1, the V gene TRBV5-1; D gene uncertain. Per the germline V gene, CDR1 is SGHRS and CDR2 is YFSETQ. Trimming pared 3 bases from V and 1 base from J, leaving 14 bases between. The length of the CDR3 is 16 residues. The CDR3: CASSSASRLSYNEQFF. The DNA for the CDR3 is TGCGCCAGCAGCTCAGCTTCCAGGTTATCCTACAATGAGCAGTTCTTC.

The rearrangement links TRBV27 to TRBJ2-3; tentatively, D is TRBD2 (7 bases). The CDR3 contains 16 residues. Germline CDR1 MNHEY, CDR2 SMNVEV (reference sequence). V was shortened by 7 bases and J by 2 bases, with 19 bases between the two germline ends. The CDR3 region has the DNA TGTGCCAGCAACCGAGGGGGGGCCGGGTACACAGATACGCAGTATTTT. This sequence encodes CASNRGGAGYTDTQYF.

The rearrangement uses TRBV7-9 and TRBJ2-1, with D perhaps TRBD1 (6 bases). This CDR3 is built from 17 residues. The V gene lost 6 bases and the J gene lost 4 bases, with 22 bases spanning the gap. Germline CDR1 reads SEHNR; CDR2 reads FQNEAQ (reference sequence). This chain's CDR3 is CASSRGQTGRTYNEQFF. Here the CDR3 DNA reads TGTGCCAGCAGTCGCGGACAGACCGGCAGAACGTACAATGAGCAGTTCTTC. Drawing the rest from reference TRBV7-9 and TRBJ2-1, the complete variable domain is DTGVSQNPRHKITKRGQNVTFRCDPISEHNRLYWYRQTLGQGPEFLTYFQNEAQLEKSRLLSDRFSAERPKGSFSTLEIQRTEQGDSAMYLCASSRGQTGRTYNEQFFGPGTRLTVL.

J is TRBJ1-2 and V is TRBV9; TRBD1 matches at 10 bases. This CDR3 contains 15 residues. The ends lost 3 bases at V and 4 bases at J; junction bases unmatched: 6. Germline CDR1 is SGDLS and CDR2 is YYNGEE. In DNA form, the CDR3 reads TGTGCCAGCAGCGACGGGACAGGGGCCATCTATGGCTACACCTTC. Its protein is CASSDGTGAIYGYTF.

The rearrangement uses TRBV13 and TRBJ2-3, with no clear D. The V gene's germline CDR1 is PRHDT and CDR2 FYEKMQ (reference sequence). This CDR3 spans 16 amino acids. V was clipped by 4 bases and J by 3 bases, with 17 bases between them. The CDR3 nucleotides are TGTGCCAGCAGCTCTTTGATGGCTGTACGAACAGATACGCAGTATTTT. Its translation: CASSSLMAVRTDTQYF.

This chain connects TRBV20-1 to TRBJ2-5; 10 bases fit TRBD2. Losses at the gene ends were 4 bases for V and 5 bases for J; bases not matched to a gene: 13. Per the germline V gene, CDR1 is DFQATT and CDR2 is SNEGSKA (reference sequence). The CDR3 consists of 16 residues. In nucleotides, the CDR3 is TGCAGTGCTACCGGGACTAGCGTCTCCCCCGGGGAGACCCAGTACTTC. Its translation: CSATGTSVSPGETQYF.